This T cell receptor (beta chain) stems from a study of identical twins. Study-wide points: The abundant beta clonotypes from cord blood had fewer insertions, and memory repertoires had none of this. Out-of-frame alpha sequences that twins shared showed excess low generation probability.

This clonotype has a count of ten or more. No antigen is known for it. Trimming removed 2 bases from V and 6 bases from J, with 8 bases in between. There are 12 residues in the CDR3. The germline V gene has CDR1 KGHSH and CDR2 LQKENI. A universal primer site was created by template switching, with the cDNA bearing unique molecular identifiers. TCRdb processed the 5' RACE reads anew with MiXCR; each CDR3 protein has one entry. The sample holds 640,000 or so distinct CDR3 sequences, roughly 6% seen once. This clonotype was sampled from a man in his late teens or twenties in good health. The chain uses TRBV18 and TRBJ2-7; weak D call: TRBD2 (5 bases). Material for sequencing was naive T cells sorted from blood. The CDR3 nucleotides read TGTGCCAGCTCACCATCTGAGGGCGAGCAGTACTTC. Translated, it gives CASSPSEGEQYF.